The next 13 T cell receptor beta chains were all read from a single sample in a study of TIL therapy for anti-PD-1-resistant metastatic lung cancer. Time point in this sample: pre-treatment sample, taken before nivolumab and TIL therapy. The immunoSEQ assay was v3. Clones were sequenced by immunoSEQ multiplex PCR, and TCRdb holds only the in-frame ones, with some missing. The profile covers some 52,000 clones, with 79% appearing a single time and 4% to 5.5% taken by the ten largest. Source: blood, taken at baseline. These receptor sequences come from a woman aged 30-79 years with non-small cell lung cancer.

V gene TRBV6-5 combines with J gene TRBJ1-1, with D unclear. Between the trimmed V and J ends, which lost 0 bases and 3 bases, there was a span of 5 bases. Germline V gene data show CDR1 as MNHEY and CDR2 as SVGAGI. The CDR3 covers 13 residues. CDR3 in amino acids: CASSYSADTEAFF. The DNA of the CDR3 is TGTGCCAGCAGTTACTCGGCGGACACTGAAGCTTTCTTT.

The CDR3 region is CASSEVANYEQYF. As DNA, the CDR3 is TGTGCCAGCAGTGAGGTGGCGAACTACGAGCAGTACTTC. This rearrangement joins TRBV6-1 to TRBJ2-7; no firm D call. V lost 3 bases to trimming and J lost 3 bases, with 9 bases between them. CDR1 is MNHNS, CDR2 SASEGT, per germline. CDR3 size: 13 residues.

The chain couples TRBV6-4 to TRBJ2-3; perhaps D is TRBD1 or TRBD2 (5 bases each). The CDR3 contains 14 residues. The V gene lost 5 bases and the J gene lost 3 bases, with 12 bases spanning the gap. Per germline, CDR1 MRHNA and CDR2 SNTAGT. The DNA for the CDR3 is TGTGCCAGCAGTAAGCAGGGAGAGACAGATACGCAGTATTTT. Its protein product is CASSKQGETDTQYF.

The chain combines TRBV29-1 with TRBJ2-7; D perhaps matches TRBD2 (7 bases). Trimming removed 7 bases from V and 5 bases from J, with 15 bases in between. Germline V gene sequence: CDR1 SQVTM, CDR2 ANQGSEA. The CDR3 runs 12 residues. The CDR3, as DNA: TGCAGCGCTCGATGGGGGGGCAACGAGCAGTACTTC. Translation gives CSARWGGNEQYF.

The chain employs TRBV5-4 and TRBJ2-7; a weak D match, TRBD1 (5 bases). Trimming left V 4 bases short and J 4 bases short, with 9 bases between. The CDR3 spans 12 residues. Germline V gives CDR1 SGHNT, CDR2 YYREEE (reference sequence). Written as DNA, the CDR3 is TGTGCCAGCAGCACGACAGAATACGAGCAGTACTTC. This encodes CASSTTEYEQYF. The variable domain in full, completed from reference TRBV5-4 and TRBJ2-7, reads ETGVTQSPTHLIKTRGQQVTLRCSSQSGHNTVSWYQQALGQGPQFIFQYYREEENGRGNFPPRFSGLQFPNYSSELNVNALELDDSALYLCASSTTEYEQYFGPGTRLTVT.

This clone was observed a few times. The chain couples TRBV30 to TRBJ1-4; TRBD1 is a possible D gene (5 bases). The V end was cut by 2 bases, the J end by 8 bases, with 9 bases between. CDR1 is GTSNPN and CDR2 is SVGIG in the germline V gene (reference sequence). CDR3 length equals 12 residues. The CDR3 protein is CAWSLQGEKLFF. Written as DNA, the CDR3 is TGTGCCTGGAGTCTCCAGGGAGAAAAACTGTTTTTT.

The chain couples TRBV7-2 to TRBJ2-5, with D uncertain. The length of the CDR3 is 12 residues. V was clipped by 0 bases and J by 5 bases, with 4 bases between them. Germline V CDR1 and CDR2: SGHTA, FQGNSA. CDR3 in DNA: TGTGCCAGCAGCTTAGCTCGGGAGACCCAGTACTTC. This sequence encodes CASSLARETQYF.

V is TRBV18 and J is TRBJ2-2; perhaps TRBD2 as D (6 bases). There are 18 residues in the CDR3. Germline loops: CDR1 KGHSH, CDR2 LQKENI. The germline V and J ends were trimmed by 3 bases and 0 bases, with 17 bases remaining between them. The CDR3 nucleotides read TGTGCCAGCTCACCCCGGGTAGCGGTTACCGCGAACACCGGGGAGCTGTTTTTT. This encodes CASSPRVAVTANTGELFF. Variable domain in full (rest from reference TRBV18 and TRBJ2-2): NAGVMQNPRHLVRRRGQEARLRCSPMKGHSHVYWYRQLPEEGLKFMVYLQKENIIDESGMPKERFSAEFPKEGPSILRIQQVVRGDSAAYFCASSPRVAVTANTGELFFGEGSRLTVL.

This chain connects TRBV5-1 to TRBJ2-7, with 10 bases fitting TRBD1. The CDR3 spans 16 residues. The trim removed 7 bases at V and 6 bases at J, leaving 16 bases unmatched. CDR1 and CDR2 (germline): SGHRS, YFSETQ. CDR3 residues: CASRKSGQGSSAEQYF. CDR3 sequence (DNA): TGCGCCAGCCGGAAGTCGGGACAGGGGAGTTCTGCCGAGCAGTACTTC.

This rearrangement joins TRBV28 to TRBJ2-1; 7 bases are shared with TRBD2. This CDR3 is 13 amino acids long. Germline loops: CDR1 MDHEN, CDR2 SYDVKM. Trimming removed 6 bases from V and 11 bases from J; junction bases left unmatched: 10. CDR3 sequence: CASSLLGGGKQFF. The DNA of the CDR3 is TGTGCCAGCAGCCTCCTCGGCGGGGGAAAGCAGTTCTTC. The variable domain in full, with the rest retrieved from reference TRBV28 and TRBJ2-1, is DVKVTQSSRYLVKRTGEKVFLECVQDMDHENMFWYRQDPGLGLRLIYFSYDVKMKEKGDIPEGYSVSREKKERFSLILESASTNQTSMYLCASSLLGGGKQFFGPGTRLTVL.

This clone came up a few times. The chain employs TRBV28 and TRBJ2-7; the match to TRBD1 covers 7 bases. Germline V gives CDR1 MDHEN, CDR2 SYDVKM. The CDR3 sequence is 13 residues long. V lost 7 bases and J lost 2; bases outside the gene matches: 5. This chain's CDR3 is CASTWTGTYEQYF. CDR3 in DNA: TGTGCCAGCACCTGGACAGGAACCTACGAGCAGTACTTC.

CDR3 region: CASSETGASYEQYF. In DNA form, the CDR3 reads TGTGCCAGCAGTGAAACGGGCGCGAGCTACGAGCAGTACTTC. The rearrangement links TRBV2 to TRBJ2-7; D is undetermined. With 2 bases removed from V and 3 bases from J, the gap between germline ends came to 11 bases. CDR1 and CDR2 (germline): SNHLY, FYNNEI. This CDR3 spans 14 amino acids.

There are a few counts of this clone. The rearrangement joins TRBV19 to TRBJ1-1, with 10 bases aligning to TRBD1. The CDR3 extends over 14 amino acids. Trimming cost V 5 bases and J 11 bases; bases outside gene matches: 11. Germline assignment: CDR1 LNHDA and CDR2 SQIVND (reference sequence). CDR3 sequence: CASSPRDRGLMAFF. CDR3 nucleotide sequence: TGTGCCAGTAGTCCCCGGGACAGGGGTCTAATGGCTTTCTTT. Using reference TRBV19 and TRBJ1-1 for the parts outside the CDR3, the full variable domain is DGGITQSPKYLFRKEGQNVTLSCEQNLNHDAMYWYRQDPGQGLRLIYYSQIVNDFQKGDIAEGYSVSREKKESFPLTVTSAQKNPTAFYLCASSPRDRGLMAFFGQGTRLTVV.